This TCR beta chain is from a study of shared clonotypes between healthy human individuals. Data came from immunoSEQ multiplex PCR; TCRdb stores just in-frame clones and leaves some out. The table includes a few million clones, 80% to 95% detected once. Between the trimmed V and J ends, which lost 5 bases and 0 bases, there was a span of 22 bases. In germline, CDR1 is MGHDK, CDR2 SYGVNS. The CDR3 consists of 18 residues. Sequenced input: naive CD4+ T cells from PBMCs. This sample's subset: CD45RA+ positively selected. V usage is TRBV25-1 and J usage is TRBJ1-2; TRBD1 might be the D (5 bases). This receptor was taken from a man younger than 35 in good health. Some clones in this sample may be carry-over from other donors' samples. The CDR3 spells CASSPQRGGTRANYGYTF. In DNA form, the CDR3 reads TGTGCCAGCAGTCCACAGAGGGGCGGCACTCGAGCTAACTATGGCTACACCTTC.